Listed here is a single TCR beta chain. This entry is derived from a study of T-cell reconstitution after alpha-beta-depleted transplantation in children. This CDR3 region has 15 residues. The V end lost 3 bases, the J end lost 2 bases, and 14 bases lay between the germline ends. The germline V gene has CDR1 SGHTA and CDR2 FQGNSA. During its preparation, the TCRbeta library received unique molecular identifiers. TCRdb re-derived calls from the PCR reads in MiXCR, one entry per CDR3 protein. The data show 500,000 to 650,000 distinct CDR3 sequences, 10% to 15% seen once. This TCR came from a male patient aged 10 to 17 who had a stem cell transplant for acute myeloid leukemia, so the T cells may come from the graft donor. V usage is TRBV7-2 and J usage is TRBJ2-7; the D gene could be TRBD1 or TRBD2 (5 bases each). Here the sequenced sample was PBMCs, mostly from graft donor cells, taken 360 days after TCRalphabeta/CD19-depleted stem cell transplant. As DNA, the CDR3 is TGTGCCAGCAGCTTTAGGAGCCGGGGCCCCTACGAGCAGTACTTC. This sequence encodes CASSFRSRGPYEQYF. Looking up the rest from reference TRBV7-2 and TRBJ2-7 gives the full variable domain: GAGVSQSPSNKVTEKGKDVELRCDPISGHTALYWYRQSLGQGLEFLIYFQGNSAPDKSGLPSDRFSAERTGGSVSTLTIQRTQQEDSAVYLCASSFRSRGPYEQYFGPGTRLTVT.